This is a list of T cell receptor beta chains from one sample in a study of blood T cell repertoires in COVID-19. TCRdb keeps only in-frame clones here, not all; method: immunoSEQ multiplex PCR. This table has more than 150,000 clones, 90% appearing once. The sample comprised peripheral blood. These receptors were collected from a man aged 50 or older with acute or convalescent COVID-19. The CDR3 runs from the conserved cysteine through the conserved F or W. Fields, in order: clone size, D gene, J gene, V gene, CDR3 DNA, CDR3 protein. The D gene is left open where the match is weak. Size is omitted from some rows. Given values are once, few, many or a class for expanded clones.

>NA|TRBD1|TRBJ2-3|TRBV13
TGTGCCAGCTCCACCCCGGGACAGGGGCTATCAGATACGCAGTATTTT
CASSTPGQGLSDTQYF
>NA|NA|TRBJ1-1|TRBV9
TGTGCCAGCAGCGTAGATTACCGGGGCACTGAAGCTTTCTTT
CASSVDYRGTEAFF
>NA|TRBD1|TRBJ1-5|TRBV6-5
TGTGCCAGCAGGGGGACAGGGGGCCAACAGCCCCAGCATTTT
CASRGTGGQQPQHF
>NA|TRBD1|TRBJ1-6|TRBV5-8
TGTGCCAGCAGCTTTAATGGACTGACAGGGGATCTCCACTTT
CASSFNGLTGDLHF
>NA|TRBD1|TRBJ2-2|TRBV19
TGTGCCAGTAGTATAGATCTAGGGGGCTCCCTTTCCGGGGAGCTGTTTTTT
CASSIDLGGSLSGELFF
>few|NA|TRBJ1-3|TRBV19
TGTGCCAGTAGCTCCGACGGGTTTCCTGGAAACACCATATATTTT
CASSSDGFPGNTIYF
>NA|TRBD1|TRBJ1-1|TRBV7-3
TGTGCCAGCAGCTCCGACAGGGATGGCGCTTTCTTT
CASSSDRDGAFF
>NA|NA|TRBJ1-1|TRBV6-1
TGTGCCAGCAGTGATCCAAGGACAGCGAACACTGAAGCTTTCTTT
CASSDPRTANTEAFF
>NA|TRBD2|TRBJ2-1|TRBV5-1
TGCGCCAGCAGCTTGTCGTCGGGAGGGCCGAATGAGCAGTTCTTC
CASSLSSGGPNEQFF
>few|NA|TRBJ2-7|TRBV6-6
TGTGCCAGCAGTTACTATGGCGGCTCCTACGAGCAGTACTTC
CASSYYGGSYEQYF
>NA|TRBD2|TRBJ2-1|TRBV6-6
TGTGCCAGCAGTTACTCCCCTACTAGCGTCAATGAGCAGTTCTTC
CASSYSPTSVNEQFF
>NA|TRBD2|TRBJ2-7|TRBV7-8
TGTGCCAGCAGCCCGCGACTAGCGGGGTTCTCCTACGAGCAGTACTTC
CASSPRLAGFSYEQYF
>NA|NA|TRBJ1-2|TRBV28
TGTGCCAGCAGTGAAGACAGACTCTATGGCTACACCTTC
CASSEDRLYGYTF
>NA|NA|TRBJ1-5|TRBV28
TGTGCCAGCAGTGAGGGACACTCTAGCAATCAGCCCCAGCATTTT
CASSEGHSSNQPQHF
>NA|TRBD2|TRBJ2-3|TRBV4-3
TGCGCCAGCAGCCAAGATCCACCCGGGAGGGGAGGTAGGACAACAGATACGCAGTATTTT
CASSQDPPGRGGRTTDTQYF
>few|NA|TRBJ2-5|TRBV12-3/TRBV12-4
TGTGCCAGCAGTTTTGGCCTGACCCAGTACTTC
CASSFGLTQYF
>NA|NA|TRBJ2-7|TRBV3-1/TRBV3-2
TGTGCCAGCAGCCAAGAGGTGACAGGATGGAACGAGCAGTACTTC
CASSQEVTGWNEQYF
>NA|NA|TRBJ2-7|TRBV7-8
TGTGCCAGCAGCCCAACAGGATCCGAGCAGTACTTC
CASSPTGSEQYF
>once|NA|TRBJ1-2|TRBV7-9
TGTGCCAGCAGCTTAAGGGGAAATGGCTACACCTTC
CASSLRGNGYTF
>NA|NA|TRBJ2-2|TRBV7-9
TGTGCCAGCAGCCCGTCTCCAGAGGAGCTGTTTTTT
CASSPSPEELFF
>few|TRBD2|TRBJ2-2|TRBV18
TGTGCCAGCTCACCGACTAGCGGAACCGGGGAGCTGTTTTTT
CASSPTSGTGELFF
>NA|TRBD1|TRBJ2-3|TRBV9
TGTGCCAGCACCTCGGGACAGGGCCCAGATACGCAGTATTTT
CASTSGQGPDTQYF
>NA|NA|TRBJ2-7|TRBV5-6
TGTGCCAGCAGCATTGGACAGACGCAGTACTTC
CASSIGQTQYF